Given below is one T cell receptor beta chain in context. As yet, its antigen is unknown. PCR amplification relied on 60 Vbeta primers (plus 13 Jbeta primers). Libraries were prepared by immunoSEQ multiplex PCR; TCRdb keeps only in-frame clonotypes and omits some of them. The repertoire has 150,000 to 200,000 clones, around 73% of them found once; the top ten carry approximately 2.5%. This sample was taken from a study of cytomegalovirus exposure and HLA in healthy donors. Findings and caveats of the study: Later findings reportedly placed an Asian-associated ancestry cluster below the approximately 630-donor mean for N-insertions. HLA alleles showed associations with about 15,000 TCR beta sequences in a later analysis, at a 0.05 false discovery rate.

Participants comprised healthy donors of bone marrow. The germline V gene has CDR1 LGHNA and CDR2 YNFKEQ. Trimming left V 0 bases short and J 3 bases short, with 9 bases between. This CDR3 is built from 14 residues. This sequence was found in a man aged 60 to 69 in good health and CMV-seronegative. The sample was PBMCs. The chain has TRBV4-2 and TRBJ2-7, with D perhaps TRBD2 (6 bases). Here the CDR3 DNA reads TGTGCCAGCAGCCAAGAGCCTAGCGACTACGAGCAGTACTTC. Amino acid sequence: CASSQEPSDYEQYF.